This T cell receptor (beta chain) stems from a study of blood T cell repertoires in COVID-19. Study in general: Samples came from the United States, Italy and Spain, spanning acute and convalescent COVID-19. The cDNA or gDNA used as material had been derived from T cells, B-cell-depleted T cells, or PBMCs.

The CDR3 sequence is 13 residues long. Germline V CDR1 and CDR2: LGHNA, YNFKEQ. The V and J ends lost 8 bases and 2 bases, in that order; junction bases with no gene match: 2. This table comes from immunoSEQ multiplex PCR, and its TCRdb copy is limited to in-frame clones, with some not included. The sample yields under 200,000 clones, approximately 88% seen once. The origin of this receptor is a woman aged 55-70 years who had recovered from COVID-19. The source material was peripheral blood. The V and J genes are TRBV4-2 and TRBJ2-1; 8 bases are shared with TRBD2. The CDR3 bases are TGTGCCAGCGGACTAGCTCCCTACAATGAGCAGTTCTTC. Protein product: CASGLAPYNEQFF.